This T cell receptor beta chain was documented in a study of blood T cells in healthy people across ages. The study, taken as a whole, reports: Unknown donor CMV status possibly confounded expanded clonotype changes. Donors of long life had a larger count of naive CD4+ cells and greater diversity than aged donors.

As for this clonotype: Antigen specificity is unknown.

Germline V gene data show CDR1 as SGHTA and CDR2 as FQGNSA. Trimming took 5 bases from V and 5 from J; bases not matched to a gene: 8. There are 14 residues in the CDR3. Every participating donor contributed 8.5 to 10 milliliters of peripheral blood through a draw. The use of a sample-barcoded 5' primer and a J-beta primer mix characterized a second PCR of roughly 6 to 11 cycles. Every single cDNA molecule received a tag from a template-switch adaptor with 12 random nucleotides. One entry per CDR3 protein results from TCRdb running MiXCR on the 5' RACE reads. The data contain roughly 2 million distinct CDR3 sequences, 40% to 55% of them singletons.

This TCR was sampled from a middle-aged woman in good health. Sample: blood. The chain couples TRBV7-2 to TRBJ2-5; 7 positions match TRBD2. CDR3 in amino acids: CASSRTRLEETQYF. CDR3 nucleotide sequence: TGTGCCAGCAGCCGGACTAGGCTTGAGGAGACCCAGTACTTC.